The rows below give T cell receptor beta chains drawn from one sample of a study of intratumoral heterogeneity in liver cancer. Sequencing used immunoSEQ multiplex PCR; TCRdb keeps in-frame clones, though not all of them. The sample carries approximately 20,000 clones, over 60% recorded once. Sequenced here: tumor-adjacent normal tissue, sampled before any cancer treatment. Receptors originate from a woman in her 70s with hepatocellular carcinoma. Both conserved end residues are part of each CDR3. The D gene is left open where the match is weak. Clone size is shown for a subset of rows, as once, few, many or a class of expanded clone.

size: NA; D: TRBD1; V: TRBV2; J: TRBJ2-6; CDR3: CASTGTGSSGANVLTF; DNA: TGTGCCAGCACAGGGACAGGGTCCTCTGGGGCCAACGTCCTGACTTTC
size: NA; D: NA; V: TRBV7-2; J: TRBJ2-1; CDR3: CASSLPGSYNEQFF; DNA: TGTGCCAGCAGCTTACCGGGCTCCTACAATGAGCAGTTCTTC
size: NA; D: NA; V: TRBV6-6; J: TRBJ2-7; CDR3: CASSYLGTSYEQYF; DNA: TGTGCCAGCAGTTACTTGGGTACTTCCTACGAGCAGTACTTC
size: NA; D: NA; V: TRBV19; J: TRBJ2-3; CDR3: CASTRPGVTDTQYF; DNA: TGTGCCAGTACCCGCCCCGGAGTGACAGATACGCAGTATTTT
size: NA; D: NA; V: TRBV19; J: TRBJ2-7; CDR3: CASSIDLEVGSYEQYF; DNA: TGTGCCAGTAGTATAGATCTTGAAGTCGGCAGCTACGAGCAGTACTTC
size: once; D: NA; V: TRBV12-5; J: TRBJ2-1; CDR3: CASGGGTEQFF; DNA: TGTGCTAGTGGGGGGGGAACTGAGCAGTTCTTC
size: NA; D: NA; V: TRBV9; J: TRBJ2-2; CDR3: CASSVASPGELFF; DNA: TGTGCCAGCAGCGTAGCTAGCCCCGGGGAGCTGTTTTTT
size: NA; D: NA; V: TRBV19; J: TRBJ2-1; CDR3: CASSIVGGGGEQFF; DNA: TGTGCCAGTAGTATCGTTGGCGGTGGCGGTGAGCAGTTCTTC
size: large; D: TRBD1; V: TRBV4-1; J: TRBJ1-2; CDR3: CASSQDRGTGGAYGYTF; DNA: TGCGCCAGCAGCCAAGATCGTGGGACAGGGGGCGCCTATGGCTACACCTTC
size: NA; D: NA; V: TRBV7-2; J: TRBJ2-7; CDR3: CASSSHPGGSYEQYF; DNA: TGTGCCAGCAGCTCCCACCCCGGTGGATCCTACGAGCAGTACTTC
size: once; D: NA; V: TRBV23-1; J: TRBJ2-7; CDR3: CASSHYEQYF; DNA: TGCGCCAGCAGTCACTACGAGCAGTACTTC
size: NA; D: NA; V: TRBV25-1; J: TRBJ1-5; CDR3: CASSTQGQPQHF; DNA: TGTGCCAGCAGTACGCAGGGTCAGCCCCAGCATTTT
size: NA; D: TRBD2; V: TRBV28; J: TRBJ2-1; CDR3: CASTREGRYNEQFF; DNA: TGTGCCAGCACGCGGGAGGGCCGCTACAATGAGCAGTTCTTC
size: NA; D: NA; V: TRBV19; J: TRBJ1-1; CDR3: CASSIWGLDTEAFF; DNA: TGTGCCAGTAGTATTTGGGGTCTCGACACTGAAGCTTTCTTT
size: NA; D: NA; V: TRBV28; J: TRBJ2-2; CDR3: CATIQGNTGELFF; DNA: TGTGCCACCATTCAGGGTAACACCGGGGAGCTGTTTTTT
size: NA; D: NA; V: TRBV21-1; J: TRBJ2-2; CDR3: CASSRDSDAGWGFAGELFF; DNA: TGTGCCAGCAGTAGAGATTCGGATGCCGGGTGGGGTTTCGCCGGGGAGCTGTTTTTT
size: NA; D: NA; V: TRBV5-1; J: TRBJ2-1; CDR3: CASSPRTADNEQFF; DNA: TGCGCCAGCAGCCCAAGGACAGCTGACAATGAGCAGTTCTTC
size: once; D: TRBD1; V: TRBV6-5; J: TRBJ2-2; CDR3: CASRTSGTGSGELFF; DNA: TGTGCCAGCAGGACCTCCGGGACAGGGTCCGGGGAGCTGTTTTTT
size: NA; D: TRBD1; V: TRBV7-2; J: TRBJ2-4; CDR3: CASSPRDRGVSNIQYF; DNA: TGTGCCAGCAGCCCCCGGGACAGGGGGGTTTCAAACATTCAGTACTTC
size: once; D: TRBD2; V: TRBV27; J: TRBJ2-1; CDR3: CASSLSGSRTNEQFF; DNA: TGTGCCAGCAGCCTTAGCGGGAGTAGGACCAATGAGCAGTTCTTC
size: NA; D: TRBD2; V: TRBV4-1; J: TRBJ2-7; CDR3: CASSQVRTSDEQYF; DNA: TGCGCCAGCAGCCAAGTCAGGACTAGCGACGAGCAGTACTTC
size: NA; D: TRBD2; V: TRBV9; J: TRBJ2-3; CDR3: CASSDGTSGMADTQYF; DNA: TGTGCCAGCAGCGATGGGACTAGCGGGATGGCAGATACGCAGTATTTT
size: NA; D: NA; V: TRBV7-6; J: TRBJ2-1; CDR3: CASSRSGSLSNEQFF; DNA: TGTGCCAGCAGCCGTTCCGGGAGTCTGAGCAATGAGCAGTTCTTC
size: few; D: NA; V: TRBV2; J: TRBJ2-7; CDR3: CASSAVGGLYEQYF; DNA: TGTGCCAGCAGTGCAGTGGGAGGCCTCTACGAGCAGTACTTC
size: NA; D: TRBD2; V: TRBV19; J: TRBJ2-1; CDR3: CASKASGYNEQFF; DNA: TGTGCCAGTAAGGCTAGCGGGTACAATGAGCAGTTCTTC
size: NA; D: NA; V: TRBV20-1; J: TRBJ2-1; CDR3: CSASREVGEQFF; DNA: TGCAGTGCTAGTAGGGAGGTTGGTGAGCAGTTCTTC
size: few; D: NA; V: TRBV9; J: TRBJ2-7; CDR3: CASSVGQANYYEQYF; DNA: TGTGCCAGCAGCGTAGGGCAGGCTAATTACTACGAGCAGTACTTC
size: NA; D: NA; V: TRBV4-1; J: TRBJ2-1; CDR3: CASSQLSLGYNEQFF; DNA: TGCGCCAGCAGCCAACTTAGCCTAGGCTACAATGAGCAGTTCTTC
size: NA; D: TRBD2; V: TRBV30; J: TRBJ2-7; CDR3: CAWSVRTSTNSYEQYF; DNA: TGTGCCTGGAGTGTAAGGACTAGCACAAATTCCTACGAGCAGTACTTC
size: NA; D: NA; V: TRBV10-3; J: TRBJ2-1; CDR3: CAIGGGPYNEQFF; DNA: TGTGCCATCGGAGGGGGACCCTACAATGAGCAGTTCTTC
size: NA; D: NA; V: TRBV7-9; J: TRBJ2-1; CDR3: CASSLWRGTGQYNEQFF; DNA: TGTGCCAGCAGCTTATGGCGGGGGACGGGACAATACAATGAGCAGTTCTTC
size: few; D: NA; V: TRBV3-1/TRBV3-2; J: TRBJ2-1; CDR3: CASSYSSGYNEQFF; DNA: TGTGCCAGCAGCTATAGCTCGGGCTACAATGAGCAGTTCTTC
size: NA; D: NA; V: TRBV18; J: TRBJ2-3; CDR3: CASSPPSTDTQYF; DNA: TGTGCCAGCTCACCACCGAGCACAGATACGCAGTATTTT
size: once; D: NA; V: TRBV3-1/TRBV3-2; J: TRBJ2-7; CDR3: CASSRPGRHLYEQYF; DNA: TGTGCCAGCAGTCGTCCGGGCCGGCACCTCTACGAGCAGTACTTC
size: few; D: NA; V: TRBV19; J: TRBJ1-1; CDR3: CASSPPIRTEAFF; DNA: TGTGCCAGTAGTCCCCCCATCAGGACTGAAGCTTTCTTT
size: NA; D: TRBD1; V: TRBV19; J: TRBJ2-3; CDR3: CASSTRDRGLWDTQYF; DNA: TGTGCCAGTAGTACCCGGGACAGGGGGCTATGGGATACGCAGTATTTT
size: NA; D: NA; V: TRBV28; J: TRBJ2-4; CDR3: CASTSGGRGKNIQYF; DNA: TGTGCCAGCACCTCGGGCGGCCGCGGCAAAAACATTCAGTACTTC
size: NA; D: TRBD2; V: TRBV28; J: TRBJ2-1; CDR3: CASSLASSGKNEQFF; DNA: TGTGCCAGCAGTTTAGCGTCTAGCGGGAAGAATGAGCAGTTCTTC
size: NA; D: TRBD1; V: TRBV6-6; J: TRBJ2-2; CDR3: CASSDRGAGELFF; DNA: TGTGCCAGCAGCGACAGGGGTGCAGGGGAGCTGTTTTTT
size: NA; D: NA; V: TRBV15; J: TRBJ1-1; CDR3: CATSKDLKMNTEAFF; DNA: TGTGCCACCAGCAAAGACCTAAAAATGAACACTGAAGCTTTCTTT
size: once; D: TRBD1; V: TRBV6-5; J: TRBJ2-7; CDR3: CASRETGGYEQYF; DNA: TGTGCCAGCAGGGAGACAGGGGGCTACGAGCAGTACTTC
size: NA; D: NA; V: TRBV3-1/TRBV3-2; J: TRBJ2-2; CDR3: CASSQDSLVNTGELFF; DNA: TGTGCCAGCAGCCAAGATAGCCTAGTCAACACCGGGGAGCTGTTTTTT
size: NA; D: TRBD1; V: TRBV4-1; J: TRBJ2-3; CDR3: CASSPRQQGADTQYF; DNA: TGCGCCAGCAGCCCAAGGCAGCAGGGGGCAGATACGCAGTATTTT
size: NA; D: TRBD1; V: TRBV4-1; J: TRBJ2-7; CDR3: CASSQDSGGWSYEQYF; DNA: TGCGCCAGCAGCCAAGATTCAGGGGGCTGGTCCTACGAGCAGTACTTC
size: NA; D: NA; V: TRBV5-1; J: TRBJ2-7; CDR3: CASSPPADSSYEQYF; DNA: TGCGCCAGCAGCCCCCCTGCGGATAGCTCCTACGAGCAGTACTTC
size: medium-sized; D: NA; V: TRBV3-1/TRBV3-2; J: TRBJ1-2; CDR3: CASSHGFGYTF; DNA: TGTGCCAGCAGCCACGGGTTTGGCTACACCTTC
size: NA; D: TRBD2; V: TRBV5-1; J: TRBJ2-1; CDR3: CASSFGLAGPYNEQFF; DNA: TGCGCCAGCAGCTTTGGACTAGCGGGACCCTACAATGAGCAGTTCTTC
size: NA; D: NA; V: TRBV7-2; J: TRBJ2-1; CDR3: CASSLKGSIRQFF; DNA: TGTGCCAGCAGCTTAAAGGGGAGTATCCGGCAGTTCTTC
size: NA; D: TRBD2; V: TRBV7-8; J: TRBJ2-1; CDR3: CASSRSGTLSYNEQFF; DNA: TGTGCCAGCAGTCGTAGCGGGACACTCTCCTACAATGAGCAGTTCTTC
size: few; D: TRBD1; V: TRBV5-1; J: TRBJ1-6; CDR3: CASSLGQGVDNSPLHF; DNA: TGCGCCAGCAGCTTGGGGCAGGGGGTCGATAATTCACCCCTCCACTTT
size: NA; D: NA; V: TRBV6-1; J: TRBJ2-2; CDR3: CASSEWGTNTGELFF; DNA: TGTGCCAGCAGTGAATGGGGGACCAACACCGGGGAGCTGTTTTTT
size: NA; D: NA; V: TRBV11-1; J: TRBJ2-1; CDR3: CASSFGQSGNEQFF; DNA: TGTGCCAGCAGCTTTGGACAGTCGGGCAATGAGCAGTTCTTC
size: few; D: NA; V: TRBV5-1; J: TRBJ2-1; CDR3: CASSLATVNEQFF; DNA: TGCGCCAGCAGCTTGGCCACAGTCAATGAGCAGTTCTTC
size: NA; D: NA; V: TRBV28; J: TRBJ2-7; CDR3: CASTQSSGGPTYEQYF; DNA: TGTGCCAGCACCCAATCTTCGGGCGGACCTACCTACGAGCAGTACTTC
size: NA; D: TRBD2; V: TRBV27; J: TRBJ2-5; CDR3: CASSPRGRGGQETQYF; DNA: TGTGCCAGCAGTCCTAGGGGGCGGGGGGGGCAAGAGACCCAGTACTTC
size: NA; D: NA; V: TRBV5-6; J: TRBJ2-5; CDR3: CASSLLGRPQETQYF; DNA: TGTGCCAGCAGCTTGCTTGGGAGACCTCAAGAGACCCAGTACTTC